This T cell receptor (beta chain) was documented in a study of blood T cell repertoires in COVID-19. Data came from immunoSEQ multiplex PCR; TCRdb stores just in-frame clones and leaves some out. The sample has around 240,000 clones, 70% to 90% seen once. Trimming took 2 bases from V and 0 from J, leaving 8 bases between them. CDR1 is WSHSY and CDR2 is SAAADI in the germline V gene. This CDR3 has 15 residues. The clonotype originates from a woman in her forties or fifties who had recovered from COVID-19. Sequenced: PBMCs or T cells enriched from blood (not recorded which). V gene TRBV10-2 combines with J gene TRBJ2-1; the D is unclear. CDR3 DNA sequence: TGCGCCAGCAGTGAGGGGCCGAGCTCCTACAATGAGCAGTTCTTC. This gives the protein CASSEGPSSYNEQFF.